Detailed here is one T cell receptor beta chain. The antigen remains unidentified. Germline assignment: CDR1 GTSNPN and CDR2 SVGIG (reference sequence). The CDR3 runs to 12 residues. V was trimmed by 5 bases and J by 5 bases, leaving 12 bases between them. The study ran its PCR with 60 Vbeta and 13 Jbeta primers. Assay used: immunoSEQ multiplex PCR; TCRdb lists only in-frame clones, some missing. In the table there are around 140,000 clones, around 80% of which are singletons. These data are taken from a study of cytomegalovirus exposure and HLA in healthy donors. Whole-study results and caveats: TCR beta chain V- and J-gene trimming was linked, in a later analysis, to a missense variant in DCLRE1C. An apparent linkage of common viral pathogens to several of the most significant clusters emerged in a later analysis.

The chain combines TRBV30 with TRBJ2-5; no definite D call. This sequence originates from a middle-aged man in good health and CMV-seronegative. The specimen was PBMCs. The CDR3 here is CAWGLGVETQYF. As DNA, the CDR3 is TGTGCCTGGGGTCTAGGCGTGGAGACCCAGTACTTC. The full variable domain, rest sourced from reference TRBV30 and TRBJ2-5, is SQTIHQWPATLVQPVGSPLSLECTVEGTSNPNLYWYRQAAGRGLQLLFYSVGIGQISSEVPQNLSASRPQDRQFILSSKKLLLSDSGFYLCAWGLGVETQYFGPGTRLLVL.